What follows is one TCR beta chain and its context. Its antigen is not known. This entry comes from a study of cytomegalovirus exposure and HLA in healthy donors. Study-level results: For TCR beta chains, V- and J-gene trimming was later linked to a missense DCLRE1C variant.

The germline CDR1 and CDR2 sequences are LNHDA and SQIVND (reference sequence). V lost 2 bases, J lost 9 bases, and 11 bases lay in between. The CDR3 is made up of 14 amino acids. PCR employed 60 Vbeta and 13 Jbeta primers. Measured with immunoSEQ multiplex PCR; TCRdb has only the in-frame clones, and not every one. The table records over 120,000 clones, roughly 80% of them present only once. The J gene is TRBJ1-6, the V gene TRBV19, with D possibly matching TRBD1 (5 bases). This clonotype originated in a woman between 25 and 40 years old in good health and CMV-seronegative. The sequencing input was PBMCs. CDR3 loop: CASSINGGSSPLHF. The CDR3 DNA is TGTGCCAGTAGTATAAACGGGGGAAGTTCACCCCTCCACTTT. The full variable domain, rest sourced from reference TRBV19 and TRBJ1-6, is DGGITQSPKYLFRKEGQNVTLSCEQNLNHDAMYWYRQDPGQGLRLIYYSQIVNDFQKGDIAEGYSVSREKKESFPLTVTSAQKNPTAFYLCASSINGGSSPLHFGNGTRLTVT.